These T cell receptor beta chains were read from a single sample in a study of cytomegalovirus exposure and HLA in healthy donors. This table comes from immunoSEQ multiplex PCR, and its TCRdb copy is limited to in-frame clones, with some not included. There are nearly 200,000 clones in the sample; roughly four fifths occur only once, and 6.5% lies in the top ten. Material: PBMCs. These receptors were obtained from a woman between 45 and 60 years old in good health and CMV-seropositive. Each CDR3 is given with its conserved first and last residue. Fields, in order: J gene, D gene, clone size, V gene, CDR3 protein, CDR3 DNA. D genes are given only for firm matches. Size is omitted from some rows. Given values are once, few, many or a class for expanded clones.

J gene: TRBJ2-5; D gene: TRBD1; clone size: -; V gene: TRBV9; CDR3 protein: CASSPGTGGETQYF; CDR3 DNA: TGTGCCAGCAGCCCCGGGACAGGGGGAGAGACCCAGTACTTC
J gene: TRBJ1-1; D gene: TRBD1; clone size: -; V gene: TRBV13; CDR3 protein: CASSVGGTGEAFF; CDR3 DNA: TGTGCCAGCAGCGTAGGAGGGACAGGGGAAGCTTTCTTT
J gene: TRBJ1-2; D gene: TRBD1; clone size: -; V gene: TRBV27; CDR3 protein: CASRPGQIYGYTF; CDR3 DNA: TGTGCCAGCAGACCGGGACAGATCTATGGCTACACCTTC
J gene: TRBJ2-5; D gene: TRBD2; clone size: -; V gene: TRBV28; CDR3 protein: CASTGLAGNPYQESQYF; CDR3 DNA: TGTGCCAGCACAGGACTAGCGGGTAATCCGTACCAAGAGTCCCAGTACTTC
J gene: TRBJ2-2; D gene: -; clone size: -; V gene: TRBV6-5; CDR3 protein: CASSKSGNTGELFF; CDR3 DNA: TGTGCCAGCAGTAAAAGCGGTAACACCGGGGAGCTGTTTTTT
J gene: TRBJ1-2; D gene: -; clone size: few; V gene: TRBV6-6; CDR3 protein: CASSSQANYGYTF; CDR3 DNA: TGTGCCAGCAGTTCACAGGCTAACTATGGCTACACCTTC
J gene: TRBJ2-5; D gene: TRBD2; clone size: -; V gene: TRBV28; CDR3 protein: CASSPSGQETQYF; CDR3 DNA: TGTGCCAGCAGCCCTAGCGGTCAAGAGACCCAGTACTTC
J gene: TRBJ2-3; D gene: TRBD1; clone size: -; V gene: TRBV10-3; CDR3 protein: CAIGTGGSAGTQYF; CDR3 DNA: TGTGCCATCGGGACAGGGGGAAGCGCAGGTACGCAGTATTTT
J gene: TRBJ2-1; D gene: -; clone size: -; V gene: TRBV4-1; CDR3 protein: CASSQAPWSEENEQFF; CDR3 DNA: TGCGCCAGCAGCCAAGCTCCTTGGTCGGAGGAAAATGAGCAGTTCTTC
J gene: TRBJ2-3; D gene: -; clone size: -; V gene: TRBV19; CDR3 protein: CASSPQGTDTQYF; CDR3 DNA: TGTGCCAGTAGTCCGCAGGGCACAGATACGCAGTATTTT
J gene: TRBJ2-5; D gene: -; clone size: -; V gene: TRBV5-1; CDR3 protein: CASSPPGSQETQYF; CDR3 DNA: TGCGCCAGCAGCCCCCCAGGGTCGCAAGAGACCCAGTACTTC
J gene: TRBJ2-7; D gene: TRBD1; clone size: -; V gene: TRBV18; CDR3 protein: CASSPPAGTGPYEQYF; CDR3 DNA: TGTGCCAGCTCACCACCGGCCGGGACAGGGCCCTACGAGCAGTACTTC
J gene: TRBJ2-5; D gene: TRBD2; clone size: -; V gene: TRBV28; CDR3 protein: CASSFPRGGLETQYF; CDR3 DNA: TGTGCCAGCAGTTTCCCGCGGGGGGGCTTAGAGACCCAGTACTTC
J gene: TRBJ2-1; D gene: -; clone size: once; V gene: TRBV5-6; CDR3 protein: CASSGRGNEQFF; CDR3 DNA: TGTGCCAGCAGCGGCCGAGGGAATGAGCAGTTCTTC
J gene: TRBJ2-1; D gene: -; clone size: few; V gene: TRBV28; CDR3 protein: CAHAAPANEQFF; CDR3 DNA: TGTGCCCATGCGGCCCCCGCAAATGAGCAGTTCTTC
J gene: TRBJ2-5; D gene: -; clone size: -; V gene: TRBV27; CDR3 protein: CASSLGLGRETQYF; CDR3 DNA: TGTGCCAGCAGTTTAGGGCTGGGGCGAGAGACCCAGTACTTC
J gene: TRBJ2-6; D gene: -; clone size: -; V gene: TRBV7-2; CDR3 protein: CASSQQGSGANVLTF; CDR3 DNA: TGTGCCAGCAGCCAACAGGGTTCTGGGGCCAACGTCCTGACTTTC
J gene: TRBJ2-3; D gene: -; clone size: few; V gene: TRBV30; CDR3 protein: CAWSARREDTQYF; CDR3 DNA: TGTGCCTGGAGTGCCCGGAGAGAAGATACGCAGTATTTT
J gene: TRBJ1-2; D gene: -; clone size: few; V gene: TRBV7-2; CDR3 protein: CASSPGTPYYGYTF; CDR3 DNA: TGTGCCAGCAGCCCGGGGACACCCTACTATGGCTACACCTTC
J gene: TRBJ2-2; D gene: TRBD1; clone size: -; V gene: TRBV19; CDR3 protein: CASKAPGTVNTGELFF; CDR3 DNA: TGTGCCAGTAAGGCCCCCGGGACAGTCAACACCGGGGAGCTGTTTTTT
J gene: TRBJ2-3; D gene: TRBD2; clone size: few; V gene: TRBV27; CDR3 protein: CASGGTSRTSSTDTQYF; CDR3 DNA: TGTGCCTCCGGGGGGACCTCACGCACGTCTAGCACAGATACGCAGTATTTT
J gene: TRBJ2-4; D gene: TRBD2; clone size: -; V gene: TRBV10-1; CDR3 protein: CASSESRGGRNSQYF; CDR3 DNA: TGCGCCAGCAGTGAGTCTCGGGGGGGGAGGAACAGTCAGTACTTC
J gene: TRBJ2-6; D gene: -; clone size: -; V gene: TRBV6-4; CDR3 protein: CASSPGWGAGANVLTF; CDR3 DNA: TGTGCCAGCAGTCCGGGGTGGGGAGCCGGGGCCAACGTCCTGACTTTC
J gene: TRBJ1-4; D gene: TRBD1; clone size: -; V gene: TRBV7-9; CDR3 protein: CASSLGDRPNEKLFF; CDR3 DNA: TGTGCCAGCAGCTTAGGGGACAGGCCTAATGAAAAACTGTTTTTT
J gene: TRBJ2-7; D gene: -; clone size: -; V gene: TRBV14; CDR3 protein: CASSQDRGYEQYF; CDR3 DNA: TGTGCCAGCAGCCAAGATAGGGGGTACGAGCAGTACTTC
J gene: TRBJ2-3; D gene: -; clone size: -; V gene: TRBV6-5; CDR3 protein: CASAVKGYGTDTQYF; CDR3 DNA: TGTGCCAGCGCTGTAAAGGGGTACGGCACAGATACGCAGTATTTT
J gene: TRBJ1-6; D gene: -; clone size: -; V gene: TRBV2; CDR3 protein: CASKPTGYSPLHF; CDR3 DNA: TGTGCCAGCAAACCGACAGGTTATTCACCCCTCCACTTT
J gene: TRBJ2-1; D gene: TRBD2; clone size: -; V gene: TRBV2; CDR3 protein: CASSPQRGAYNEQFF; CDR3 DNA: TGTGCCAGCAGCCCGCAGCGGGGAGCCTACAATGAGCAGTTCTTC
J gene: TRBJ1-1; D gene: TRBD1; clone size: -; V gene: TRBV5-1; CDR3 protein: CASSLTGQGSTEAFF; CDR3 DNA: TGCGCCAGCAGCTTGACCGGACAGGGATCCACTGAAGCTTTCTTT
J gene: TRBJ2-1; D gene: -; clone size: -; V gene: TRBV5-1; CDR3 protein: CASSLLGGAEQFF; CDR3 DNA: TGCGCCAGCAGCTTGTTGGGGGGAGCTGAGCAGTTCTTC
J gene: TRBJ1-4; D gene: TRBD1; clone size: -; V gene: TRBV2; CDR3 protein: CASSELRGGIERNEKLFF; CDR3 DNA: TGTGCCAGCAGTGAACTCCGAGGGGGCATCGAAAGAAATGAAAAACTGTTTTTT
J gene: TRBJ2-7; D gene: TRBD2; clone size: once; V gene: TRBV28; CDR3 protein: CASSLPGVAGGSYEQYF; CDR3 DNA: TGTGCCAGCAGTTTACCCGGGGTAGCGGGAGGTTCCTACGAGCAGTACTTC
J gene: TRBJ2-7; D gene: TRBD2; clone size: -; V gene: TRBV19; CDR3 protein: CASSSGASGSRQQYF; CDR3 DNA: TGTGCCAGTAGTTCCGGGGCTAGCGGGAGCCGTCAGCAGTACTTC
J gene: TRBJ2-7; D gene: TRBD2; clone size: -; V gene: TRBV27; CDR3 protein: CASSKLAGDSYEQYF; CDR3 DNA: TGTGCCAGCAGTAAACTAGCGGGGGACTCCTACGAGCAGTACTTC
J gene: TRBJ1-2; D gene: TRBD1; clone size: few; V gene: TRBV5-1; CDR3 protein: CASSFTGQAQSYTF; CDR3 DNA: TGCGCCAGCAGCTTCACCGGACAGGCGCAGAGCTACACCTTC
J gene: TRBJ2-3; D gene: TRBD1; clone size: once; V gene: TRBV5-1; CDR3 protein: CASSGTGDTQYF; CDR3 DNA: TGCGCCAGCAGCGGCACAGGGGACACGCAGTATTTT
J gene: TRBJ1-5; D gene: -; clone size: -; V gene: TRBV19; CDR3 protein: CASSIQDSANQPQHF; CDR3 DNA: TGTGCCAGTAGTATACAAGACAGCGCAAATCAGCCCCAGCATTTT
J gene: TRBJ2-7; D gene: TRBD1; clone size: -; V gene: TRBV27; CDR3 protein: CASSRNRGVYEQYF; CDR3 DNA: TGTGCCAGCAGTCGGAACAGGGGGGTCTACGAGCAGTACTTC
J gene: TRBJ2-5; D gene: -; clone size: -; V gene: TRBV5-1; CDR3 protein: CASSNQGTKETQYF; CDR3 DNA: TGCGCCAGCAGCAATCAGGGGACTAAAGAGACCCAGTACTTC
J gene: TRBJ1-1; D gene: TRBD1; clone size: once; V gene: TRBV28; CDR3 protein: CASSLFRGISTEAFF; CDR3 DNA: TGTGCCAGCAGTTTATTCAGGGGGATTAGCACTGAAGCTTTCTTT
J gene: TRBJ2-6; D gene: TRBD1; clone size: -; V gene: TRBV28; CDR3 protein: CASSLWGQDEVPYPGWANVLTF; CDR3 DNA: TGTGCCAGCAGTTTATGGGGACAGGACGAAGTCCCCTACCCGGGGTGGGCCAACGTCCTGACTTTC
J gene: TRBJ1-5; D gene: TRBD1; clone size: -; V gene: TRBV5-6; CDR3 protein: CASSLGTVDQPQHF; CDR3 DNA: TGTGCCAGCAGCTTAGGGACAGTGGATCAGCCCCAGCATTTT